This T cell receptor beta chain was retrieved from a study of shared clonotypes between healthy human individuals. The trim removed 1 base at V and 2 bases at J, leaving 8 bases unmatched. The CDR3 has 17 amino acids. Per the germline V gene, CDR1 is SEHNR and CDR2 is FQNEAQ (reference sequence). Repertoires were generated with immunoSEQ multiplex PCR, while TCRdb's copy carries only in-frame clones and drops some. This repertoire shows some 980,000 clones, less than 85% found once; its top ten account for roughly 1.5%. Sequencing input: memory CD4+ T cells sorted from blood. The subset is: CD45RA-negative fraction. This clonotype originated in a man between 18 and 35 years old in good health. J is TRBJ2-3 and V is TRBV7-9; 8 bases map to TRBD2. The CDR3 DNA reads TGTGCCAGCAGCTTAGGGGCGCTAGCGGGCAACACAGATACGCAGTATTTT. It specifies CASSLGALAGNTDTQYF.